This T cell receptor (beta chain) came from a study of preoperative IRX-2 immunotherapy in early breast cancer. This clone is medium-sized (0.01 to 0.1%) in the sample. Germline V lookup: CDR1 SGHNT, CDR2 YENEEA. The CDR3 runs 15 residues. Trimming cost V 3 bases and J 5 bases, with 13 bases left between them. Treatment reported: preoperative locoregional IRX-2 cytokine immunotherapy. Patients received preoperative, locoregional IRX-2 cytokine immunotherapy in a phase Ib study. Generated by immunoSEQ multiplex PCR, the TCRdb table keeps only in-frame clones and is missing some. Here the sample spans 8,500 to 14,000 clones, roughly 80% being singletons.

Sample: lymph node tissue, taken before IRX-2 immunotherapy. This TCR was sampled from a human donor with breast cancer. The rearrangement joins TRBV11-3 to TRBJ1-4, with D possibly TRBD1 on 6 matching bases. In DNA form, the CDR3 reads TGTGCCAGCAGCTTTGAGGGGGGCGGGAATGAAAAACTGTTTTTT. Translating gives CASSFEGGGNEKLFF.